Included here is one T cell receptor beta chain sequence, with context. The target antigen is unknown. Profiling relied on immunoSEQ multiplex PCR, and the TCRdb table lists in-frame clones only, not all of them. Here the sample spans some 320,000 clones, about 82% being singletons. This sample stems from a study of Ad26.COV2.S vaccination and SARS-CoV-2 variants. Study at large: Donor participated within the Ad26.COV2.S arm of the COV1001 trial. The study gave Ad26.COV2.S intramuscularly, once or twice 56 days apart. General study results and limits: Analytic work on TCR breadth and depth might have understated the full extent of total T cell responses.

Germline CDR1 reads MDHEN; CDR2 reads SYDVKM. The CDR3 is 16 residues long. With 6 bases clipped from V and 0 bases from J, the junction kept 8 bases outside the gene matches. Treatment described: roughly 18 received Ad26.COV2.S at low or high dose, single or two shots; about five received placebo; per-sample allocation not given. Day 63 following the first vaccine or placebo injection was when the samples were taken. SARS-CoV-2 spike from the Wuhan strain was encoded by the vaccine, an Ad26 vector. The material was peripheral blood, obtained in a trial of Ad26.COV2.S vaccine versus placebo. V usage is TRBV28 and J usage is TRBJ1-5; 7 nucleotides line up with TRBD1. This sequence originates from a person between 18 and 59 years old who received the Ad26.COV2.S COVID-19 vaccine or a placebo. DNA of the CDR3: TGTGCCAGCAGGGTAGGGGGCAGATATAGCAATCAGCCCCAGCATTTT. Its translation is CASRVGGRYSNQPQHF. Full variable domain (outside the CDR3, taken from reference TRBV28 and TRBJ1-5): DVKVTQSSRYLVKRTGEKVFLECVQDMDHENMFWYRQDPGLGLRLIYFSYDVKMKEKGDIPEGYSVSREKKERFSLILESASTNQTSMYLCASRVGGRYSNQPQHFGDGTRLSIL.